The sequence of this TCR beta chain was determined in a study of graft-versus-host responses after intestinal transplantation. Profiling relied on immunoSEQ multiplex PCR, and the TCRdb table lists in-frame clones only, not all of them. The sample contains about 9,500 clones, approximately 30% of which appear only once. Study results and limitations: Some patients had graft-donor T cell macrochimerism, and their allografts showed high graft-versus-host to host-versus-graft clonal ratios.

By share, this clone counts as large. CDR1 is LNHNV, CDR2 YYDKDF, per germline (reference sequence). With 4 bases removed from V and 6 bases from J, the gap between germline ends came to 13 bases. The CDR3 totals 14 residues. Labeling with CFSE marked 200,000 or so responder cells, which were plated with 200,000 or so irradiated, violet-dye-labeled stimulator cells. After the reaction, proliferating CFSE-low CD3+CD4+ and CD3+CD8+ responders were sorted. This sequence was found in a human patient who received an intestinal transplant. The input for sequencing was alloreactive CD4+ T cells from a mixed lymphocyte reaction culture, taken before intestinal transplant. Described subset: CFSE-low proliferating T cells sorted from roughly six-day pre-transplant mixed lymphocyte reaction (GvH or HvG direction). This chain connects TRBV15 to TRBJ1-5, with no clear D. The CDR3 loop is CATSIYPGSQPQHF. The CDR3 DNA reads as TGTGCCACCAGCATTTACCCGGGTAGTCAGCCCCAGCATTTT.